Below are 24 T cell receptor beta chains sequenced from a single sample in a study of cytomegalovirus exposure and HLA in healthy donors (dated by TCRdb to the late 2010s). The receptor library was made with the immunoSEQ multiplex PCR assay. The table comes from immuneACCESS by way of TCRdb, which keeps in-frame sequences with V and J called. Part of the clones is missing from these tables; in studies checked, under half for an unresolved V gene and the rest for unknown reasons. This sample gives 150,000 to 200,000 clones in total; around 84% of them show up just once. Roughly 15% of the sample lies in the top ten. The sequencing input was PBMCs. The receptors were sampled from a man between 18 and 35 years old in good health and CMV-seropositive.

This chain uses TRBV29-1 with TRBJ1-1, with D possibly TRBD1 on 5 matching bases. Trimming removed 4 bases at V and 1 base at J, with 13 bases between. Looked up from germline, CDR1 is SQVTM and CDR2 is ANQGSEA. The CDR3 sequence is 14 residues long. The CDR3 region is CSVGEIQENTEAFF. CDR3 DNA sequence: TGCAGCGTTGGGGAAATACAGGAGAACACTGAAGCTTTCTTT.

The V gene is TRBV4-2, the J gene TRBJ2-2; D is uncertain. The CDR3 is made up of 15 amino acids. CDR1 is LGHNA, CDR2 YNFKEQ, per germline. V lost 4 bases, J lost 1 base, and 10 bases lay in between. CDR3 residues: CASSPYPMNTGELFF. In DNA, the CDR3 is TGTGCCAGCAGCCCCTATCCTATGAACACCGGGGAGCTGTTTTTT.

The genes are TRBV27 and TRBJ2-1, with 8 bases matching TRBD2. Germline trimming cut 6 bases from V and 4 bases from J; bases unmatched to any gene: 5. In germline, CDR1 is MNHEY, CDR2 SMNVEV (reference sequence). The CDR3 contains 14 residues. CDR3 amino acids: CASRLGGEYNEQFF. As DNA, the CDR3 is TGTGCCAGCAGACTCGGGGGGGAGTACAATGAGCAGTTCTTC.

The chain employs TRBV11-3 and TRBJ1-4; TRBD1 agrees at 7 bases. CDR1 and CDR2 (germline): SGHNT, YENEEA. CDR3 length: 15 amino acids. Trimming took 1 base from V and 5 from J; bases not matched to a gene: 4. CDR3 nucleotide sequence: TGTGCCAGCAGCTTAGGCAACAGGGGAAATGAAAAACTGTTTTTT. This encodes CASSLGNRGNEKLFF. Based on the CDR3 plus reference TRBV11-3 and TRBJ1-4, the full variable domain is EAGVVQSPRYKIIEKKQPVAFWCNPISGHNTLYWYLQNLGQGPELLIRYENEEAVDDSQLPKDRFSAERLKGVDSTLKIQPAELGDSAVYLCASSLGNRGNEKLFFGSGTQLSVL.

Only one count was recorded for this clone. The rearrangement uses TRBV7-9 and TRBJ2-3, with TRBD1 matching over 9 bases. The CDR3 is 15 residues long. Germline-derived CDR1 and CDR2 are SEHNR and FQNEAQ (reference sequence). The V and J ends lost 4 bases and 4 bases, in that order; junction bases with no gene match: 6. The CDR3 loop reads CASSSRDRVSDTQYF. CDR3 DNA sequence: TGTGCCAGCAGCTCCCGGGACAGGGTATCAGATACGCAGTATTTT.

The rearrangement joins TRBV6-5 to TRBJ2-7, with TRBD1 matching 8 bases. The CDR3 spans 15 residues. Germline CDR1 is MNHEY and CDR2 is SVGAGI. J was trimmed by 3 bases and V by 4 bases; bases with no gene match: 8. The CDR3 sequence is CASSWTGRQFYEQYF. The CDR3 nucleotides are TGTGCCAGCAGTTGGACAGGGCGACAATTCTACGAGCAGTACTTC.

This sequence joins TRBV14 and TRBJ1-3; D not resolved. This CDR3 region has 14 residues. Germline V lookup: CDR1 SGHDN, CDR2 FVKESK. V shed 5 bases and J shed 2 bases, with 10 bases lying between them. This CDR3 reads CASSFEIPGNTIYF. CDR3 bases: TGTGCCAGCAGCTTCGAGATACCTGGAAACACCATATATTTT.

CDR3 region: CASSFSTSPHEQFF. In nucleotides, the CDR3 is TGTGCCAGCAGTTTCTCGACTAGCCCACATGAGCAGTTCTTC. This chain uses TRBV6-5 with TRBJ2-1; TRBD2 aligns across 7 bases. The CDR3 contains 14 residues. Unmatched junction bases numbered 8, after V lost 4 bases and J lost 8 bases. CDR1 and CDR2 (germline): MNHEY, SVGAGI.

V is TRBV27 and J is TRBJ1-2; D is ambiguous. CDR3 size: 14 residues. The germline V gene encodes CDR1 MNHEY and CDR2 SMNVEV (reference sequence). Trimming removed 5 bases from V and 6 bases from J, with 16 bases in between. This CDR3 is CASSPTMRLDGYTF. The CDR3 DNA sequence: TGTGCCAGCAGTCCTACAATGAGGTTGGATGGCTACACCTTC.

V and J are TRBV28 and TRBJ2-1; 11 nucleotides agree with TRBD2. Germline V gives CDR1 MDHEN, CDR2 SYDVKM. The trim removed 4 bases at V and 9 bases at J, leaving 5 bases unmatched. There are 14 residues in the CDR3. The CDR3 protein is CASSYSGGAPEQFF. The CDR3 region has the DNA TGTGCCAGCAGTTATAGCGGGGGGGCGCCTGAGCAGTTCTTC.

The CDR3 DNA follows: TGTGCCAGCAGTTTATCCGCCACCAAGACCTTCAAACACACAGACCAACCACGCTTCGACGAGCAGTACTTC. Amino acids: CASSLSATKTFKHTDQPRFDEQYF. The V gene is TRBV27, the J gene TRBJ2-7; D is undetermined. The CDR3 spans 24 residues. Trimming pared 0 bases from V and 5 bases from J, leaving 41 bases between. Germline V lookup: CDR1 MNHEY, CDR2 SMNVEV (reference sequence).

The count of this clone is one. The chain combines TRBV14 with TRBJ1-2; D might be TRBD1 (5 bases). V gave up 0 bases and J gave up 4 bases, with 18 bases separating them. Germline lookup yields CDR1 SGHDN and CDR2 FVKESK. The CDR3 loop spans 17 amino acids. The CDR3 loop is CASSQDLRGRFSYGYTF. CDR3 DNA sequence: TGTGCCAGCAGCCAAGATCTTAGGGGAAGGTTCTCCTATGGCTACACCTTC.

The rearrangement joins TRBV15 to TRBJ2-3, with D possibly matching TRBD2 (6 bases). Trimming left V 0 bases short and J 4 bases short, with 11 bases between. The CDR3 consists of 15 residues. Germline CDR1 is LNHNV and CDR2 is YYDKDF (reference sequence). CDR3 sequence: CATSRDNGGSDTQYF. CDR3 nucleotide sequence: TGTGCCACCAGCAGAGATAACGGAGGGTCAGATACGCAGTATTTT. The full variable domain, with the rest looked up from reference TRBV15 and TRBJ2-3, is DAMVIQNPRYQVTQFGKPVTLSCSQTLNHNVMYWYQQKSSQAPKLLFHYYDKDFNNEADTPDNFQSRRPNTSFCFLDIRSPGLGDTAMYLCATSRDNGGSDTQYFGPGTRLTVL.

The gene calls are TRBV12-5 and TRBJ2-1, with D perhaps matching TRBD2 (6 bases). The CDR3 is 18 residues long. Trimming stripped 6 bases from V and 0 bases from J, with 21 bases between. Germline values: CDR1 LGHNT, CDR2 FRNRAP. CDR3: CASGRSSSATSSYNEQFF. The CDR3 region has the DNA TGTGCTAGTGGCAGATCTAGTTCGGCGACTAGCTCCTACAATGAGCAGTTCTTC.

On this clone itself: A read error may be the cause here, since a much bigger clone is one base away. This chain links TRBV11-3 with TRBJ1-1; maybe TRBD1 (6 bases). Germline values: CDR1 SGHNT, CDR2 YENEEA. This CDR3 is 13 amino acids long. Written as DNA, the CDR3 is TGTGCCAGCAGCTCCGACAGGAACACCGAAGCTTTCTTT. It codes for CASSSDRNTEAFF.

This chain uses TRBV7-9 with TRBJ1-5; no definite D call. Trimming stripped 1 base from V and 9 bases from J, with 13 bases between. The germline CDR1 and CDR2 sequences are SEHNR and FQNEAQ (reference sequence). This CDR3 spans 14 amino acids. In DNA, the CDR3 is TGTGCCAGCAGCTTAGGTGATAGGGAGTGGCCCCAGCATTTT. This encodes CASSLGDREWPQHF.

The rearrangement uses TRBV28 and TRBJ2-7; TRBD1 might be the D (5 bases). Trimming took off 6 bases at V and 8 bases at J, with 17 bases between the two ends. Per germline, CDR1 MDHEN and CDR2 SYDVKM. The CDR3 extends over 13 amino acids. The CDR3 protein is CASSLPGREQQYF. The CDR3 nucleotides are TGTGCCAGCAGCCTCCCGGGCAGGGAACAGCAGTACTTC.

This chain links TRBV28 with TRBJ1-2; D gene uncertain. This CDR3 region has 13 residues. Germline assignment: CDR1 MDHEN and CDR2 SYDVKM. The V and J ends lost 7 bases and 3 bases respectively, with 12 bases between them. The CDR3 loop reads CASTIGVDYGYTF. DNA of the CDR3: TGTGCCAGCACGATCGGGGTAGACTATGGCTACACCTTC.

The J gene is TRBJ1-3, the V gene TRBV28; maybe TRBD1 (5 bases). This CDR3 has 15 amino acids. In germline, CDR1 is MDHEN, CDR2 SYDVKM. Between the trimmed V and J ends, which lost 2 bases and 3 bases, there was a span of 11 bases. The CDR3 sequence is CASSLRGFFGNTIYF. CDR3 coding DNA: TGTGCCAGCAGTTTAAGGGGATTTTTTGGAAACACCATATATTTT.

In DNA form, the CDR3 reads TGTGCCAGCAGCTTGGACAGGGTCGGCTATGGCTACACCTTC. It encodes CASSLDRVGYGYTF. This rearrangement joins TRBV5-4 to TRBJ1-2, with D perhaps TRBD1 (6 bases). With 0 bases removed from V and 4 bases from J, the gap between germline ends came to 10 bases. The CDR3 consists of 14 residues. Germline lookup yields CDR1 SGHNT and CDR2 YYREEE (reference sequence). Complete variable domain (other parts from reference TRBV5-4 and TRBJ1-2): ETGVTQSPTHLIKTRGQQVTLRCSSQSGHNTVSWYQQALGQGPQFIFQYYREEENGRGNFPPRFSGLQFPNYSSELNVNALELDDSALYLCASSLDRVGYGYTFGSGTRLTVV.

CDR3 amino acids: CASSSNRAGIGELFF. CDR3 nucleotide sequence: TGTGCCAGCAGTTCAAACAGGGCTGGGATCGGGGAGCTGTTTTTT. The chain joins TRBV28 to TRBJ2-2, with D perhaps TRBD1 (6 bases). V shed 4 bases and J shed 7 bases, with 16 bases lying between them. Germline assignment: CDR1 MDHEN and CDR2 SYDVKM. CDR3 length: 15 amino acids.

The chain joins TRBV28 to TRBJ2-7; possibly TRBD1 for D (6 bases). V was shortened by 3 bases and J by 6 bases, with 18 bases between the two germline ends. This CDR3 region has 15 residues. The V gene's germline CDR1 is MDHEN and CDR2 SYDVKM. For the CDR3, the DNA is TGTGCCAGCAGTTTTACAGGGTACGTAGGAAGCGAGCAGTACTTC. Translation: CASSFTGYVGSEQYF.

The rearrangement joins TRBV25-1 to TRBJ1-5; D is possibly TRBD1 (5 bases). The germline gives CDR1 MGHDK, CDR2 SYGVNS. The CDR3 spans 13 residues. V dropped 4 bases and J dropped 9 bases, with 13 bases sitting between them. The CDR3 DNA reads TGTGCCAGCAGTGTAGGGACTGTAGGGCCCCAGCATTTT. This codes for CASSVGTVGPQHF. Full variable domain (outside the CDR3, taken from reference TRBV25-1 and TRBJ1-5): EADIYQTPRYLVIGTGKKITLECSQTMGHDKMYWYQQDPGMELHLIHYSYGVNSTEKGDLSSESTVSRIRTEHFPLTLESARPSHTSQYLCASSVGTVGPQHFGDGTRLSIL.

V gene TRBV30 combines with J gene TRBJ1-5; weak D call: TRBD1 (6 bases). The CDR3 totals 15 residues. Germline CDR1 reads GTSNPN; CDR2 reads SVGIG (reference sequence). The V and J ends lost 4 bases and 3 bases respectively, with 16 bases between them. The CDR3 DNA reads as TGTGCCTGGACCCCCCAGGGGACAAACAATCAGCCCCAGCATTTT. Encoded protein: CAWTPQGTNNQPQHF.